These 12 T cell receptor beta chains originate from one sample sequenced in a study of radiation and T cells in renal cell carcinoma. The assay was immunoSEQ multiplex PCR, and TCRdb's table has in-frame clones only and misses some. The table shows about 150,000 clones, with roughly 89% occurring only once. Noted time point: blood 2 weeks post-SBRT. Described treatment: 15 Gy SBRT to primary tumor, nephrectomy 4 weeks later. Sequencing was performed on blood, taken from a patient whose treatment included radiotherapy and nephrectomy. Source of these receptors: a woman in her forties or fifties with renal cell carcinoma.

This chain connects TRBV14 to TRBJ2-7, with a tentative D call TRBD1 (5 bases). Deletions cut 3 bases from V and 2 bases from J, with 8 bases between. Germline values: CDR1 SGHDN, CDR2 FVKESK. The length of the CDR3 is 13 residues. The CDR3 region has the DNA TGTGCCAGCAGCCAGACAGAGACCTACGAGCAGTACTTC. This codes for CASSQTETYEQYF.

The chain uses TRBV10-3 and TRBJ2-3; 13 nucleotides line up with TRBD2. Germline CDR1 and CDR2: ENHRY and SYGVKD. V shed 4 bases and J 4 bases; nucleotides not matched to a gene: 5. The CDR3 extends over 16 amino acids. CDR3 sequence reads: CAISGTSGRTPDTQYF. The CDR3 region has the DNA TGTGCCATCAGTGGGACTAGCGGGAGAACCCCAGATACGCAGTATTTT.

This chain uses TRBV20-1 with TRBJ2-7, with unresolved D. The CDR3 runs to 10 residues. Per germline, CDR1 DFQATT and CDR2 SNEGSKA (reference sequence). V was trimmed by 3 bases and J by 6 bases, leaving 6 bases between them. In DNA form, the CDR3 reads TGCAGTGCTAGGAGTGGCGAGCAGTACTTC. The encoded protein is CSARSGEQYF.

Here the CDR3 reads CASTSGTLYGYTF. The CDR3 DNA sequence: TGTGCCAGCACCTCCGGTACTCTCTATGGCTACACCTTC. V gene TRBV28 combines with J gene TRBJ1-2; D remains ambiguous. The germline CDR1 and CDR2 sequences are MDHEN and SYDVKM. There are 13 residues in the CDR3. Trimming left V 7 bases short and J 4 bases short, with 13 bases between.

The rearrangement links TRBV9 to TRBJ2-3; 7 bases fit TRBD2. V shed 0 bases and J 6 bases; nucleotides not matched to a gene: 13. The CDR3 is made up of 17 amino acids. Germline-derived CDR1 and CDR2 are SGDLS and YYNGEE. This chain's CDR3 is CASSVVTSFADGDTQYF. DNA of the CDR3: TGTGCCAGCAGCGTAGTGACTAGCTTTGCAGACGGTGATACGCAGTATTTT.

This chain connects TRBV5-6 to TRBJ1-2; D is possibly TRBD1 (6 bases). Germline V gene sequence: CDR1 SGHDT, CDR2 YYEEEE. V lost 0 bases and J 5 bases, leaving 17 bases between the germline ends. CDR3 length equals 16 residues. The CDR3 loop reads CASSLAGLTGPYGYTF. CDR3 nucleotides: TGTGCCAGCAGCTTGGCGGGTCTGACAGGACCATATGGCTACACCTTC.

The sample holds one count of this clone. The chain is built from TRBV2 and TRBJ1-6, with D maybe TRBD1 (5 bases). The CDR3 extends over 13 amino acids. V shed 6 bases and J shed 10 bases, with 13 bases lying between them. Germline V lookup: CDR1 SNHLY, CDR2 FYNNEI. The CDR3 DNA is TGTGCCAGCAGAGTGGGACTGCAGTCACCCCTCCACTTT. Translated, it gives CASRVGLQSPLHF.

This clone was seen a few times. The chain combines TRBV6-4 with TRBJ2-7; no definite D call. The CDR3 spans 18 residues. The V end was cut by 1 base, the J end by 0 bases, with 19 bases between. In germline, CDR1 is MRHNA, CDR2 SNTAGT. The DNA of the CDR3 is TGTGCCAGCAGTGACTTCCAGCCCGGGCCGCTCAGCTCCTACGAGCAGTACTTC. Its protein product is CASSDFQPGPLSSYEQYF.

The rearrangement links TRBV19 to TRBJ1-2; TRBD1 is a possible D gene (6 bases). Trimming cost V 5 bases and J 2 bases, with 15 bases left between them. CDR3 length: 15 residues. Germline CDR1 LNHDA, CDR2 SQIVND (reference sequence). The CDR3 sequence: CASSPRTALNYGYTF. The CDR3 DNA reads TGTGCCAGTAGTCCTAGGACAGCCCTAAACTATGGCTACACCTTC.

This clone has a single count. The rearrangement joins TRBV2 to TRBJ2-1; 10 bases match TRBD2. Per germline, CDR1 SNHLY and CDR2 FYNNEI. This CDR3 region has 15 residues. Unmatched junction bases numbered 6, after V lost 5 bases and J lost 5 bases. CDR3 DNA sequence: TGTGCCAGCAGTAATAGCGGGGGGAGGAACAATGAGCAGTTCTTC. Amino acids: CASSNSGGRNNEQFF.

V and J are TRBV7-9 and TRBJ1-1, with unresolved D. This CDR3 has 14 amino acids. Germline assignment: CDR1 SEHNR and CDR2 FQNEAQ (reference sequence). V lost 5 bases and J lost 6, with 16 bases in between. The CDR3 region has the DNA TGTGCCAGCAGCAGTGCAGTATCCTTGGCTGAAGCTTTCTTT. It codes for CASSSAVSLAEAFF.

This chain uses TRBV10-2 with TRBJ2-2; 9 bases are a match to TRBD1. The CDR3 loop spans 14 amino acids. Germline loops: CDR1 WSHSY, CDR2 SAAADI. The V segment lost 7 bases and the J segment 5 bases; nucleotides outside the gene matches: 5. CDR3 in amino acids: CASTGDRDTGELFF. CDR3 bases: TGCGCCAGCACGGGGGACAGGGATACCGGGGAGCTGTTTTTT.